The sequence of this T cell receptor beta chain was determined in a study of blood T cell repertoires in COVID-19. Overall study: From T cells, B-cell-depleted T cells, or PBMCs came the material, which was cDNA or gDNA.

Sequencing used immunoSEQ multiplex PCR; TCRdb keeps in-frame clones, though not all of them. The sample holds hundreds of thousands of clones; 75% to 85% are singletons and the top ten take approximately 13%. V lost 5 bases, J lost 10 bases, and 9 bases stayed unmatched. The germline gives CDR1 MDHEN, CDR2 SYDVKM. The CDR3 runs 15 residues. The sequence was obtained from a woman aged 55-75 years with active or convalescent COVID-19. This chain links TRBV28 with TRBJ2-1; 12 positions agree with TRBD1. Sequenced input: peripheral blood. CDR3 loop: CASSVPGQGAGEQFF. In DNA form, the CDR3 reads TGTGCCAGCAGTGTCCCGGGACAGGGGGCGGGGGAGCAGTTCTTC.